These T cell receptor beta chains were read from a single sample in a study of shared clonotypes between healthy human individuals. Clones were sequenced by immunoSEQ multiplex PCR, and TCRdb holds only the in-frame ones, with some missing. The repertoire holds about 580,000 clones, with about 98% as singletons. Input material: naive CD8+ T cells sorted from blood. The receptors stem from a man aged 30-40 years in good health. The conserved cysteine and the conserved F or W are not part of the CDR3 here.

J | length | V | CDR3
TRBJ2-2 | 11 | TRBV11-2 | ATPGLLAGELF
TRBJ2-7 | 14 | TRBV7-2 | ASSLAGVGSPTTQY
TRBJ2-7 | 10 | TRBV5-4 | ASSWTGDEQY
TRBJ2-3 | 11 | TRBV9 | ASSVVRTDTQY
TRBJ2-1 | 9 | TRBV29-1 | GTSGRYEQF
TRBJ2-3 | 14 | TRBV7-9 | ASRRTGGPATDTQY
TRBJ2-7 | 11 | TRBV27 | ASGRAWGYEQY
TRBJ2-7 | 12 | TRBV7-2 | ARQVRESTYEQY
TRBJ2-2 | 11 | TRBV11-3 | ASSPPGYGELF
TRBJ2-7 | 11 | TRBV9 | ASSYGTYNEQY
TRBJ2-1 | 9 | TRBV7-6 | ASSNWGEQF
TRBJ2-7 | 14 | TRBV28 | ASSFNRGGGAYEQY